These 17 T cell receptor beta chains share one sample of origin, sequenced in a study of T cells in Graves' hyperthyroidism and ophthalmopathy. The source material, RNA transcripts, was used to amplify TCR beta CDR3 regions. The HTBI primer set was used in a first-round RT-PCR of the TCR CDR3. TCRdb reprocessed the multiplex PCR reads via MiXCR and lists one record per CDR3 protein. The repertoire includes about 110,000 distinct CDR3 sequences, approximately 15% of them detected once, and 42% sits in the top ten. The sequenced material came from blood. These receptors came from a woman between 45 and 60 years old with Graves' hyperthyroidism.

This clonotype was seen many times. The chain couples TRBV19 to TRBJ2-1, with TRBD2 identical over 9 bases. From germline, CDR1 is LNHDA and CDR2 SQIVND (reference sequence). J gave up 4 bases and V 3 bases, and 10 bases lay outside the gene matches. The CDR3 is 17 amino acids. The CDR3 nucleotides read TGTGCCAGTAGTATTTTGGGAGCGGGAGGAGCGTACAATGAGCAGTTCTTC. Amino acids: CASSILGAGGAYNEQFF.

CDR3 DNA: TGCAGTGCTAGGGGGTTACAGGGGGTACAACATGAAGCTTTCTTT. Translating gives CSARGLQGVQHEAFF. This chain links TRBV20-1 with TRBJ1-1; 8 bases map to TRBD1. J lost 7 bases, V lost 3 bases, and 13 bases had no gene match. The CDR3 has 15 residues. Germline V CDR1 and CDR2: DFQATT, SNEGSKA (reference sequence).

There are many counts of this clonotype. V gene TRBV2 combines with J gene TRBJ2-1, with TRBD2 as a possible D gene (6 bases). The germline V and J ends were trimmed by 6 bases and 3 bases, with 12 bases remaining between them. Germline assignment: CDR1 SNHLY and CDR2 FYNNEI. The CDR3 runs to 14 residues. The DNA of the CDR3 is TGTGCCAGCAGGCGGGATATCAACTACAATGAGCAGTTCTTC. Amino acid sequence: CASRRDINYNEQFF.

This clonotype has a count of ten or more. The rearrangement joins TRBV12-3 or TRBV12-4 to TRBJ2-5; possible D gene TRBD1, 7 bases. Trimming stripped 6 bases from V and 5 bases from J, with 16 bases between. The CDR3 sequence is 14 residues long. The CDR3 DNA reads as TGTGCCAGCAGCCTCGCCAGGGGGAGGGAGACCCAGTACTTC. It yields the protein CASSLARGRETQYF.

This clonotype has at least ten counts. DNA of the CDR3: TGTGCCAGTACGAGCCGGGACGGTCTTTTAAGGCCCCAGCATTTT. It yields the protein CASTSRDGLLRPQHF. The chain is built from TRBV19 and TRBJ1-5; weak D call: TRBD1 (5 bases). This CDR3 spans 15 amino acids. The V end lost 7 bases, the J end lost 9 bases, and 22 bases lay between the germline ends. Germline V gene sequence: CDR1 LNHDA, CDR2 SQIVND (reference sequence).

The chain employs TRBV13 and TRBJ2-3; the match to TRBD1 covers 8 bases. The CDR3 extends over 15 amino acids. Germline V gene lookup returns CDR1 PRHDT and CDR2 FYEKMQ (reference sequence). Trimming cost V 5 bases and J 2 bases; bases outside gene matches: 6. The CDR3 protein is CASSLRTGTTDTQYF. The CDR3 DNA follows: TGTGCCAGCAGCCTTCGGACAGGGACCACAGATACGCAGTATTTT.

This sequence joins TRBV27 and TRBJ2-5; 10 nucleotides align to TRBD2. This CDR3 is 15 amino acids long. The V gene end was trimmed by 6 bases and the J gene end by 4 bases; junction bases not matched to a gene: 8. Germline CDR1 reads MNHEY; CDR2 reads SMNVEV (reference sequence). This CDR3 reads CASSSGRAGGETQYF. In DNA form, the CDR3 reads TGTGCCAGCAGCAGCGGGAGGGCCGGGGGAGAGACCCAGTACTTC.

To note about this clonotype: A clone one base away is much larger, so this may be a read error. V is TRBV27 and J is TRBJ2-1, with D perhaps TRBD2 (5 bases). Judging by the DNA end, TRBJ2-7 fits better; the J call may be wrong. The length of the CDR3 is 15 residues. Germline CDR1 reads MNHEY; CDR2 reads SMNVEV (reference sequence). CDR3 sequence: CASRERLSSYNEQYF. CDR3 nucleotides: TGTGCCAGCCGTGAGCGGCTTAGCTCCTACAATGAGCAGTACTTC.

This clonotype showed up many times. The chain employs TRBV7-3 and TRBJ1-1; TRBD1 might be the D (5 bases). Trimming stripped 6 bases from V and 7 bases from J, with 15 bases between. The CDR3 has 13 amino acids. Germline V CDR1 and CDR2: SGHTA, FQGTGA. CDR3 DNA: TGTGCCAGCAGTGGATATCCGGGACGTGAAGCTTTCTTT. Translated: CASSGYPGREAFF.

The rearrangement uses TRBV12-3 or TRBV12-4 and TRBJ2-1; 15 bases are shared with TRBD2. The CDR3 is made up of 18 amino acids. Unmatched junction bases numbered 12, after V lost 5 bases and J lost 7 bases. In nucleotides, the CDR3 is TGTGCCAGCAGTCTCAGGACCCGGGGACTAGCGGGAGGTAATGAGCAGTTCTTC. Translation gives CASSLRTRGLAGGNEQFF.

Ten or more counts support this clonotype. The chain carries TRBV6-2 or TRBV6-3 and TRBJ2-3, with 9 bases fitting TRBD2. Germline trimming cut 2 bases from V and 4 bases from J; bases unmatched to any gene: 7. Per the germline V gene, CDR1 is MNHEY and CDR2 is SVGEGT. This CDR3 has 16 residues. The CDR3 nucleotides read TGTGCCAGCAGTTACGGTTCTAGCGGGACCCCAGATACGCAGTATTTT. It codes for CASSYGSSGTPDTQYF.

This clonotype was detected many times. CDR3 sequence reads: CASRSPGLYSGNTIYF. The CDR3 bases are TGTGCCAGCAGGTCCCCGGGACTGTACTCTGGAAACACCATATATTTT. The rearrangement uses TRBV11-2 and TRBJ1-3; D is perhaps TRBD1 (5 bases). With 6 bases removed from V and 0 bases from J, the gap between germline ends came to 15 bases. Germline CDR1 reads SGHAT; CDR2 reads FQNNGV. This CDR3 region has 16 residues.

V gene TRBV3-1 combines with J gene TRBJ1-2; possibly TRBD1 for D (5 bases). CDR3 length: 17 amino acids. Germline V gene sequence: CDR1 LGHDT, CDR2 YNNKEL (reference sequence). Trimming pared 1 base from V and 6 bases from J, leaving 21 bases between. The CDR3 nucleotides read TGTGCCAGCAGCCAAGTAGGGGCCGCCAGCGGGAGAGATGGCTACACCTTC. This translates into CASSQVGAASGRDGYTF.

This chain links TRBV20-1 with TRBJ1-1, with D possibly matching TRBD1 (5 bases). The germline CDR1 and CDR2 sequences are DFQATT and SNEGSKA (reference sequence). Deletions cut 0 bases from V and 2 bases from J, with 7 bases between. This CDR3 comprises 13 residues. The CDR3: CSARDRVNTEAFF. As DNA, the CDR3 is TGCAGTGCTAGAGACAGGGTTAACACTGAAGCTTTCTTT.

This clonotype was seen many times. The chain is built from TRBV6-1 and TRBJ2-1; TRBD1 aligns across 7 bases. There are 13 residues in the CDR3. The V gene end was trimmed by 4 bases and the J gene end by 8 bases; junction bases not matched to a gene: 5. Germline V gives CDR1 MNHNS, CDR2 SASEGT. CDR3 sequence (DNA): TGTGCCAGCAGTGTAAGACAGGGAGATGAGCAGTTCTTC. Translated: CASSVRQGDEQFF.

This clonotype occurred a few times. V and J are TRBV19 and TRBJ2-7; D is unclear. Trimming pared 2 bases from V and 0 bases from J, leaving 8 bases between. In germline, CDR1 is LNHDA, CDR2 SQIVND (reference sequence). The CDR3 has 14 amino acids. The CDR3 region is CASSISPNSYEQYF. CDR3 bases: TGTGCCAGTAGTATAAGTCCGAACTCCTACGAGCAGTACTTC.

This chain connects TRBV7-9 to TRBJ2-1; 10 positions match TRBD2. Germline-derived CDR1 and CDR2 are SEHNR and FQNEAQ (reference sequence). The CDR3 has 16 residues. V was clipped by 3 bases and J by 3 bases; unmatched bases: 5. CDR3 sequence: CASSFAAGGFYNEQFF. The CDR3 DNA follows: TGTGCCAGCAGCTTCGCAGCGGGAGGGTTCTACAATGAGCAGTTCTTC.